The 18 T cell receptor beta chains reported below all come from one sample, sequenced in a study of blood T cell repertoires in COVID-19. The repertoire was sequenced with immunoSEQ multiplex PCR; TCRdb's copy has only in-frame clones and lacks some. Here the sample spans about 83,000 clones, around 80% being singletons. Sample: peripheral blood. The receptors were sampled from a woman aged 80 or over with active or convalescent COVID-19.

On this clone: This sample also contains other DNA sequences that code for the same CDR3. The CDR3 DNA sequence: TGTGCCAGCAGCCCGGACAGGGGCGGAGAAAAACTGTTTTTT. Residues: CASSPDRGGEKLFF. The chain couples TRBV5-4 to TRBJ1-4, with 9 bases aligning to TRBD1. Per the germline V gene, CDR1 is SGHNT and CDR2 is YYREEE (reference sequence). There are 14 residues in the CDR3. The V segment lost 4 bases and the J segment 8 bases; nucleotides outside the gene matches: 6. Combining the CDR3 with reference TRBV5-4 and TRBJ1-4 gives the whole variable domain ETGVTQSPTHLIKTRGQQVTLRCSSQSGHNTVSWYQQALGQGPQFIFQYYREEENGRGNFPPRFSGLQFPNYSSELNVNALELDDSALYLCASSPDRGGEKLFFGSGTQLSVL.

The chain combines TRBV4-1 with TRBJ1-5; a possible D gene is TRBD1 (6 bases). The V and J ends lost 1 base and 9 bases respectively, with 19 bases between them. Germline V gene sequence: CDR1 MGHRA, CDR2 YSYEKL. The CDR3 length is 16 residues. CDR3: CASSQGWGQGRGPQHF. CDR3 nucleotides: TGCGCCAGCAGCCAAGGGTGGGGGCAGGGCCGGGGGCCCCAGCATTTT.

The chain employs TRBV19 and TRBJ2-3; weak D call: TRBD2 (6 bases). V lost 3 bases to trimming and J lost 0 bases, with 7 bases between them. The V gene's germline CDR1 is LNHDA and CDR2 SQIVND (reference sequence). This CDR3 is built from 14 residues. The CDR3 sequence is CASSIGGSTDTQYF. The CDR3 DNA sequence: TGTGCCAGTAGTATCGGGGGTAGCACAGATACGCAGTATTTT. Full variable domain (outside the CDR3, taken from reference TRBV19 and TRBJ2-3): DGGITQSPKYLFRKEGQNVTLSCEQNLNHDAMYWYRQDPGQGLRLIYYSQIVNDFQKGDIAEGYSVSREKKESFPLTVTSAQKNPTAFYLCASSIGGSTDTQYFGPGTRLTVL.

As for this clone: A read error may account for a junction end that differs from germline. The chain combines TRBV3-1 (or the pseudogene TRBV3-2) with TRBJ2-7, with a tentative D call TRBD1 (6 bases). The germline CDR1 and CDR2 sequences are LGHDT and YNNKEL (reference sequence). CDR3 length: 17 amino acids. The CDR3 coding sequence is TGTGCCAGCAGCCAATTCCCAGGGGCCAAGCCGTCCTGCGAGCAGTACTTC. Residues: CASSQFPGAKPSCEQYF.

This clone was found a few times. CDR3: CASSEPGGDDTDTQYF. CDR3 nucleotides: TGTGCCAGCAGCGAGCCCGGCGGGGACGACACAGATACGCAGTATTTT. The chain employs TRBV9 and TRBJ2-3, with TRBD2 as a possible D gene (6 bases). V lost 3 bases to trimming and J lost 2 bases, with 16 bases between them. Germline loops: CDR1 SGDLS, CDR2 YYNGEE. This CDR3 spans 16 amino acids.

This chain joins TRBV5-1 and TRBJ1-1; no definite D call. Germline V gene sequence: CDR1 SGHRS, CDR2 YFSETQ. Between the trimmed V and J ends, which lost 0 bases and 2 bases, there was a span of 5 bases. The CDR3 totals 13 residues. The CDR3 nucleotides read TGCGCCAGCAGCTTGGTACTTAACACTGAAGCTTTCTTT. This gives the protein CASSLVLNTEAFF.

This sequence joins TRBV10-3 and TRBJ2-5, with TRBD2 matching 8 bases. With V trimmed by 4 bases and J by 4 bases, 8 bases remained unmatched. The CDR3 is 15 amino acids. Germline CDR1 is ENHRY and CDR2 is SYGVKD. The CDR3 here is CAISVGGGKVETQYF. In DNA form, the CDR3 reads TGTGCCATCAGTGTTGGCGGGGGGAAAGTAGAGACCCAGTACTTC.

The chain joins TRBV28 to TRBJ1-2, with a weak D call TRBD1 (5 bases). CDR1 MDHEN and CDR2 SYDVKM come from the germline V gene. CDR3 length equals 14 residues. Trimming took 2 bases from V and 2 from J, leaving 9 bases between them. The CDR3 sequence is CASSLLRANYGYTF. DNA of the CDR3: TGTGCCAGCAGTTTACTCAGGGCGAACTATGGCTACACCTTC.

The chain combines TRBV6-4 with TRBJ1-5, with D perhaps TRBD1 (6 bases). Trimming left V 0 bases short and J 0 bases short, with 18 bases between. The CDR3 is made up of 19 amino acids. The germline V gene has CDR1 MRHNA and CDR2 SNTAGT. The CDR3 coding sequence is TGTGCCAGCAGTGACTCGAGGGCAGCAGGGGCCCTTAGCAATCAGCCCCAGCATTTT. Its translation: CASSDSRAAGALSNQPQHF.

The CDR3 loop reads CASSQDYTGGAFYEQYF. CDR3 DNA sequence: TGCGCCAGCAGCCAAGACTATACAGGGGGCGCGTTCTACGAGCAGTACTTC. The chain employs TRBV4-3 and TRBJ2-7, with TRBD1 matching over 9 bases. The ends lost 0 bases at V and 3 bases at J; junction bases unmatched: 9. The CDR3 extends over 17 amino acids. CDR1 LGHNA and CDR2 YSLEER come from the germline V gene.

This clone has more than one count but fewer than ten. The chain employs TRBV11-2 and TRBJ2-7; D is possibly TRBD1 (5 bases). From germline, CDR1 is SGHAT and CDR2 FQNNGV. V dropped 1 base and J dropped 0 bases, with 16 bases sitting between them. The CDR3 sequence is 17 residues long. As DNA, the CDR3 is TGTGCCAGCAGCTTAGGCTCCAGGGTTCTGAGCTCCTACGAGCAGTACTTC. As protein: CASSLGSRVLSSYEQYF.

In its sample, this clone was seen once. J is TRBJ1-4 and V is TRBV6-6, with 11 bases that match TRBD1. The germline gives CDR1 MNHNY, CDR2 SVGAGI (reference sequence). Trimming cost V 3 bases and J 7 bases; bases outside gene matches: 1. The CDR3 has 14 amino acids. The CDR3 is CASSYGTGGEKLFF. In nucleotides, the CDR3 is TGTGCCAGCAGTTATGGGACAGGGGGTGAAAAACTGTTTTTT.

The chain links TRBV28 to TRBJ1-6; no firm D call. Trimming shortened V by 4 bases and J by 11 bases, and 18 bases separated the two germline ends. The CDR3 sequence is 15 residues long. Germline V gives CDR1 MDHEN, CDR2 SYDVKM. CDR3 region: CASSSAEVSRPPLHF. DNA for the CDR3: TGTGCCAGCAGTTCCGCCGAGGTCTCGAGGCCACCCCTCCACTTT.

The V gene is TRBV19, the J gene TRBJ1-5, with TRBD1 identical over 7 bases. The ends lost 4 bases at V and 4 bases at J; junction bases unmatched: 7. The CDR3 has 15 residues. CDR1 LNHDA and CDR2 SQIVND come from the germline V gene (reference sequence). CDR3 nucleotide sequence: TGTGCCAGTAGTAAAGACAGGGAGGTGAATCAGCCCCAGCATTTT. Protein: CASSKDREVNQPQHF. The full variable domain, with the rest looked up from reference TRBV19 and TRBJ1-5, is DGGITQSPKYLFRKEGQNVTLSCEQNLNHDAMYWYRQDPGQGLRLIYYSQIVNDFQKGDIAEGYSVSREKKESFPLTVTSAQKNPTAFYLCASSKDREVNQPQHFGDGTRLSIL.

This clone appeared once. This chain uses TRBV7-2 with TRBJ2-5; 8 bases align to TRBD2. V was clipped by 7 bases and J by 2 bases; unmatched bases: 9. CDR3 length: 15 residues. Germline V gene data show CDR1 as SGHTA and CDR2 as FQGNSA. Here the CDR3 DNA reads TGTGCCAGCACCGCGGATTCGGGGGGGCAAGAGACCCAGTACTTC. Its protein product is CASTADSGGQETQYF.

V and J are TRBV6-5 and TRBJ1-2; no clear D. The CDR3 covers 15 residues. Trimming shortened V by 6 bases and J by 5 bases, and 19 bases separated the two germline ends. Germline V gene sequence: CDR1 MNHEY, CDR2 SVGAGI. As DNA, the CDR3 is TGTGCCAGCAGCTACCACCTTAGCGCGGGGTATGGCTACACCTTC. Translation: CASSYHLSAGYGYTF.

The rearrangement uses TRBV3-1 (or the pseudogene TRBV3-2) and TRBJ2-5; 7 positions agree with TRBD1. V trimming: 2 bases; J trimming: 3 bases; junction bases outside the gene matches: 6. CDR3 size: 15 residues. Looked up from germline, CDR1 is LGHDT and CDR2 is YNNKEL (reference sequence). Here the CDR3 reads CASSQHPGTEETQYF. The CDR3 DNA reads as TGTGCCAGCAGCCAACACCCCGGGACAGAAGAGACCCAGTACTTC.

V usage is TRBV6-2 or TRBV6-3 and J usage is TRBJ2-2; possibly TRBD2 for D (5 bases). V lost 2 bases, J lost 5 bases, and 12 bases lay in between. Germline V CDR1 and CDR2: MNHEY, SVGEGT. The CDR3 consists of 15 residues. Here the CDR3 DNA reads TGTGCCAGCAGTTACCCCGGGGTTGAGACCGGGGAGCTGTTTTTT. It encodes CASSYPGVETGELFF.